These 5 T cell receptor beta chains originate from one sample sequenced in a study of blood T cell repertoires in COVID-19. Using immunoSEQ multiplex PCR, the repertoire was profiled, and TCRdb retains in-frame clones only, with some absent. The profile covers 37,000 or so clones, with 89% appearing a single time and under 8% taken by the ten largest. The sequenced material came from peripheral blood. These receptors came from a human donor in a cohort sampled during active COVID-19.

This sequence joins TRBV2 and TRBJ1-5; 9 bases are a match to TRBD1. The CDR3 runs 13 residues. The ends lost 5 bases at V and 6 bases at J; junction bases unmatched: 2. Germline lookup yields CDR1 SNHLY and CDR2 FYNNEI. CDR3 amino acids: CASSLDRGQPQHF. The CDR3, as DNA: TGTGCCAGCAGTCTGGACAGGGGTCAGCCCCAGCATTTT.

The chain recombines TRBV4-3 with TRBJ1-4, with D maybe TRBD1 (6 bases). This CDR3 region has 13 residues. Germline V lookup: CDR1 LGHNA, CDR2 YSLEER. The V and J ends lost 4 bases and 5 bases respectively, with 8 bases between them. This CDR3 is CASSPQGNEKLFF. The CDR3 nucleotides read TGCGCCAGCAGCCCACAGGGAAATGAAAAACTGTTTTTT.

The chain is built from TRBV29-1 and TRBJ1-4; D is unresolved. Germline assignment: CDR1 SQVTM and CDR2 ANQGSEA. The CDR3 is 12 residues long. V shed 2 bases and J shed 12 bases, with 13 bases lying between them. The CDR3 bases are TGCAGCGTTGAAACACCCACGGAGGAACTGTTTTTT. Translated: CSVETPTEELFF.

The table lists this clone with a few counts. Because it lacks the conserved phenylalanine or tryptophan at the end, this CDR3 is likely a read error. The DNA is omitted, as the CDR3 cannot be located on it reliably, and the CDR3 follows TCRdb's listing. The chain recombines TRBV6-1 with TRBJ2-3; the D call of TRBD2 is as the table states it, not checked on the DNA. Germline CDR1 and CDR2: MNHNS and SASEGT. The CDR3 has 15 amino acids, counting both end residues. CDR3 sequence: CASSESGGVAGVGDV.

This clone is medium-sized in the sample. This sequence joins TRBV6-2 or TRBV6-3 and TRBJ1-1; 9 bases agree with TRBD1. Trimming took 4 bases from V and 4 from J; bases not matched to a gene: 7. The germline CDR1 and CDR2 sequences are MNHEY and SVGEGT. CDR3 size: 15 residues. The CDR3 region is CASSSPGTGTTEAFF. In DNA, the CDR3 is TGTGCCAGCAGTTCCCCCGGGACAGGGACCACTGAAGCTTTCTTT.